This TCR beta chain was observed in a study of blood T cell repertoires in COVID-19. Looked up from germline, CDR1 is MNHNS and CDR2 is SASEGT. This CDR3 is 13 amino acids long. With 3 bases removed from V and 8 bases from J, the gap between germline ends came to 13 bases. Clones were read by immunoSEQ multiplex PCR, and TCRdb kept only the in-frame ones, dropping some. Among about 240,000 clones, 82% were seen once, and the ten largest hold around an eighth. This clonotype was sampled from a woman in her sixties with active or convalescent COVID-19. The sequenced sample was peripheral blood. V gene TRBV6-1 combines with J gene TRBJ1-2, with D hard to call. Here the CDR3 DNA reads TGTGCCAGCAGTGAGAGGGTCCTTGGGGGCTACACCTTC. As protein: CASSERVLGGYTF.